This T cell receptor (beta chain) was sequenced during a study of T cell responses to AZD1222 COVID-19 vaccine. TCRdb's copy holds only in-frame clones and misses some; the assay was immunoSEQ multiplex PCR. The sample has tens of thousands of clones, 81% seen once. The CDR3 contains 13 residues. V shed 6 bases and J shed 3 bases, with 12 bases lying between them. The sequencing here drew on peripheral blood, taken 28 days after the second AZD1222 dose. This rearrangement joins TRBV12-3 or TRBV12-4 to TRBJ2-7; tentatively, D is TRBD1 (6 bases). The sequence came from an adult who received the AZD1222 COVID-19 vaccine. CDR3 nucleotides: TGTGCCAGCAGCTCGCCAGGGGTCTACGAGCAGTACTTC. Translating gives CASSSPGVYEQYF.